This TCR beta chain comes out of a study of T cells after yellow fever vaccination. The overall study: In the case of low-cell-number fractions, SMART-Seq v4 Ultra Low Input was used for preparation. Study-level results: Clones that expanded after primary vaccination mostly reappeared after the booster (roughly 97% CD4, about 91% CD8).

Making TCR cDNA involved 5'RACE template switching, which added UMIs and a universal primer site. Each CDR3 protein gets one entry after TCRdb re-called the 5' RACE reads with MiXCR. The table records 350,000 to 450,000 distinct CDR3 sequences, around 20% of them present only once. This clonotype showed up just a few times. Its matching antigen is unknown. Sequenced material: PBMCs, taken before the yellow fever booster vaccination. This sequence was found in a man between 18 and 35 years old who received the YFV17D yellow fever vaccine.

As DNA, the CDR3 is TGCGCCAGCAGCTCCGGGACATCAAACACCGGGGAGCTGTTTTTT. It encodes CASSSGTSNTGELFF. J is TRBJ2-2 and V is TRBV5-1; possibly TRBD1 for D (6 bases). Germline loops: CDR1 SGHRS, CDR2 YFSETQ. The V gene lost 3 bases and the J gene lost 2 bases, with 11 bases spanning the gap. CDR3 length: 15 residues.